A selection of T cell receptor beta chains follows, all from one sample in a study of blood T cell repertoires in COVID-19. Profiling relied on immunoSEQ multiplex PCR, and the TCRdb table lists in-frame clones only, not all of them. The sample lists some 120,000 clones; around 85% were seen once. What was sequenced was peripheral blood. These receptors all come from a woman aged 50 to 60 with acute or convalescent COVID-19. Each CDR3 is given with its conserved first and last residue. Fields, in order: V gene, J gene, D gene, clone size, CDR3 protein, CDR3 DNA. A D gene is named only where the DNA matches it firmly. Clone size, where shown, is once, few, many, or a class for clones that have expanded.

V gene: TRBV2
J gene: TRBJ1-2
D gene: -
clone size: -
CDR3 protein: CASCLEGGAYGYTF
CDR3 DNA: TGTGCCAGCTGCCTGGAGGGAGGGGCCTATGGCTACACCTTC

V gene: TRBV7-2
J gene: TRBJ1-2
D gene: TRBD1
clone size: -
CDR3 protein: CASSSPRRQGDYGYTF
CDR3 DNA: TGTGCCAGCAGCTCGCCGCGGCGTCAGGGGGACTATGGCTACACCTTC

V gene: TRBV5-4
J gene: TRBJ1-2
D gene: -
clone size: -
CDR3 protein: CASSLEAPGAYGYTF
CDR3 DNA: TGTGCCAGCAGCTTGGAGGCTCCCGGAGCGTATGGCTACACCTTC

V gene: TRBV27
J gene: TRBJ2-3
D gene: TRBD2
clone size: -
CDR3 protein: CASSLQRGADTQYF
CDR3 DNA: TGTGCCAGCAGTTTACAGCGGGGGGCAGATACGCAGTATTTT

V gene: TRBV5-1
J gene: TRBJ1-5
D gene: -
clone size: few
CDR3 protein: CASSVTPGPNQPQHF
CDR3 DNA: TGCGCCAGCAGCGTGACCCCAGGCCCCAATCAGCCCCAGCATTTT

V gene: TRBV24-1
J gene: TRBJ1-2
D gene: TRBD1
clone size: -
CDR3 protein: CATSDPWTGGYTF
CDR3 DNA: TGTGCCACCAGTGACCCTTGGACAGGCGGCTACACCTTC

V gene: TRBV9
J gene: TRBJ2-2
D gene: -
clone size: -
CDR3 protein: CASSVETGNTGELFF
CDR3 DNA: TGTGCCAGCAGCGTAGAAACAGGGAACACCGGGGAGCTGTTTTTT

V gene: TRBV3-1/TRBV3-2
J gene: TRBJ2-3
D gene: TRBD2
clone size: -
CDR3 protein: CASSPAPSGGALDTQYF
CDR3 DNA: TGTGCCAGCAGCCCCGCGCCTAGCGGGGGGGCCCTAGATACGCAGTATTTT

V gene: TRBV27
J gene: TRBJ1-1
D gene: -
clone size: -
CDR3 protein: CASSYLGGPAFF
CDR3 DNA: TGTGCCAGCAGTTATTTGGGGGGGCCGGCTTTCTTT

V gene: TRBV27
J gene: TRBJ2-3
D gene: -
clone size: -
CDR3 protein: CALGRAGIDTQYF
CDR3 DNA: TGTGCCTTAGGCAGGGCAGGGATAGATACGCAGTATTTT

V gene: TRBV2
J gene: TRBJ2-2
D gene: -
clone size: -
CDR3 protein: CASSEQGSTGELFF
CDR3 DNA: TGTGCCAGCAGTGAACAGGGTTCCACCGGGGAGCTGTTTTTT

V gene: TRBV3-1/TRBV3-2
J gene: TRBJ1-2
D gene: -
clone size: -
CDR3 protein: CASSQFRSSVGVYGYTF
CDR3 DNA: TGTGCCAGCAGCCAATTCCGATCGAGCGTAGGGGTCTATGGCTACACCTTC

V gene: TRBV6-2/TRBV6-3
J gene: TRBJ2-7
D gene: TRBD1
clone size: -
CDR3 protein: CASSYAVYGTGLEQYF
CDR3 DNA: TGTGCCAGCAGTTATGCGGTATATGGGACAGGGCTCGAGCAGTACTTC

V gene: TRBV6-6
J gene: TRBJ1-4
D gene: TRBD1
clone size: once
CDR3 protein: CASSSHSGQGDEKLFF
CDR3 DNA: TGTGCCAGCAGTTCTCACTCCGGACAGGGGGATGAAAAACTGTTTTTT

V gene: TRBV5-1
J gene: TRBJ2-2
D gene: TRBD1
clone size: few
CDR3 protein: CASSRTGSGNTGELFF
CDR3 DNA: TGCGCCAGCAGCAGGACAGGGTCTGGCAACACCGGGGAGCTGTTTTTT